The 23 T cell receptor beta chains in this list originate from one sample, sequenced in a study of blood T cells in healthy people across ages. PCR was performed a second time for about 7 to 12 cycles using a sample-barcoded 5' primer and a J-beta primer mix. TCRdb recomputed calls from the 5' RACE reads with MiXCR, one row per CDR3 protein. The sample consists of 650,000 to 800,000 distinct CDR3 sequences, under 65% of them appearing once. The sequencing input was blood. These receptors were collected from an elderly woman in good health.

CDR3 region: CASSGGTEGSPLHF. In nucleotides, the CDR3 is TGTGCCAGCAGCGGCGGGACAGAGGGATCACCCCTCCACTTT. The chain has TRBV11-3 and TRBJ1-6; 7 nucleotides line up with TRBD1. This CDR3 has 14 residues. CDR1 SGHNT and CDR2 YENEEA come from the germline V gene. The trim removed 5 bases at V and 10 bases at J, leaving 8 bases unmatched.

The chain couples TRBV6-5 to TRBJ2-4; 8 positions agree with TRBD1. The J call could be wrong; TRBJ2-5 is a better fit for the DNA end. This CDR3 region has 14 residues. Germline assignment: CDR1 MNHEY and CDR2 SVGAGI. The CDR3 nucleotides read TGTGCCAGCAGTCGACAGGGGACGCAAGAGACCCAGTACTTC. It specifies CASSRQGTQETQYF.

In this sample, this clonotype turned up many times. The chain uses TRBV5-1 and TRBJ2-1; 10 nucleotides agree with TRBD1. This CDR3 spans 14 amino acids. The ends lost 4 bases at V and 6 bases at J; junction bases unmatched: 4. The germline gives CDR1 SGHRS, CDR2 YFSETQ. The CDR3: CASSPGQGTNEQFF. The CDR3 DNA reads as TGCGCCAGCAGCCCGGGACAGGGGACCAATGAGCAGTTCTTC.

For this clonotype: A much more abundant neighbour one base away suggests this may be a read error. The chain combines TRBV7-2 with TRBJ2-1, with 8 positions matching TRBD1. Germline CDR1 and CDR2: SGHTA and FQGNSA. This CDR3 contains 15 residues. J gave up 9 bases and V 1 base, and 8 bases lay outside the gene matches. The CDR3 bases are TGTGCCAGCAGCTTAGGAGGGGGGACAGGCAGTGAGCAGTTCTTC. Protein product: CASSLGGGTGSEQFF.

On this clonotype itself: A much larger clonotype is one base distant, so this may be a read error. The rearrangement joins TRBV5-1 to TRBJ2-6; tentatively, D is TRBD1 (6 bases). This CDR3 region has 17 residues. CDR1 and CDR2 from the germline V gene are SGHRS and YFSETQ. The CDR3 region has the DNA TGCGCCCGCAGCTTTCAGGGGTCAAATTTTGGGGCCAACGTCCTGACTTTC. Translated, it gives CARSFQGSNFGANVLTF.

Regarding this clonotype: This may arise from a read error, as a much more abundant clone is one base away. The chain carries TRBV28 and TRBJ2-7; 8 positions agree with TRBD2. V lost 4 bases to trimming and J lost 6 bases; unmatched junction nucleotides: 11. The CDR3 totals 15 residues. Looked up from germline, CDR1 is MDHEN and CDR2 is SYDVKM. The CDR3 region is CASSSPGGRLTEQYF. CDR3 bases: TGTGCCAGCAGTTCCCCGGGAGGGAGGTTGACCGAGCAGTACTTC.

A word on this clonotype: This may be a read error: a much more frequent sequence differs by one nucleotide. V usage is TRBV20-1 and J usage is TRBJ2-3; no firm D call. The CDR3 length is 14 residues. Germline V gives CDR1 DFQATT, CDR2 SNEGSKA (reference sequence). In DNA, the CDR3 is TGCAGTGCAAGAGGACGAGTTGACACAGATACGCAGTATTTT. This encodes CSARGRVDTDTQYF.

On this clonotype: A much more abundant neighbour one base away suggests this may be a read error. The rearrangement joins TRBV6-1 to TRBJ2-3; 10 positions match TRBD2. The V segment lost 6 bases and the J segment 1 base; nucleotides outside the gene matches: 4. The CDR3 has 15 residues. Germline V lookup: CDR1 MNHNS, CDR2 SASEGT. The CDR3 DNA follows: TGTGCCAGCAGGACCGGGACTAGCGGCACAGATACGCAGTATTTT. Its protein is CASRTGTSGTDTQYF.

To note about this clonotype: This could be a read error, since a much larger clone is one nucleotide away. The CDR3 nucleotides are TGCAGTGCTAAAGACAGGTCTGTGGCCAACGTCCTGACTTTC. Its protein product is CSAKDRSVANVLTF. The rearrangement links TRBV20-1 to TRBJ2-6, with a weak D call TRBD1 (6 bases). Germline CDR1 reads DFQATT; CDR2 reads SNEGSKA (reference sequence). This CDR3 is built from 14 residues.

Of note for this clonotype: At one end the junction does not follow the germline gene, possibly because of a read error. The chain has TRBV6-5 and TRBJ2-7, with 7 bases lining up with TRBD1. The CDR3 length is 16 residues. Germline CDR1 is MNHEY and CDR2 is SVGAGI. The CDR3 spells CASSYSITGQSYGQYF. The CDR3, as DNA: TGTGCCAGCAGTTACTCAATTACGGGACAGAGCTACGGGCAGTACTTC.

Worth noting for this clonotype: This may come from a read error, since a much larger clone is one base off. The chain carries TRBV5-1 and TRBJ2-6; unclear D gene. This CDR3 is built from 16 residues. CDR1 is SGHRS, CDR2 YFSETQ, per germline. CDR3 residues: CTSSLAASSGANVLTF. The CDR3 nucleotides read TGCACCAGCAGCTTGGCGGCATCATCTGGGGCCAACGTCCTGACTTTC.

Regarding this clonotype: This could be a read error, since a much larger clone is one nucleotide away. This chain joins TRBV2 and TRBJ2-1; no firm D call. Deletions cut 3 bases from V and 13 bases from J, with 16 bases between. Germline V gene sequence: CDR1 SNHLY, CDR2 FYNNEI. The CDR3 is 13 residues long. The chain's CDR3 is CASSERLQETQFF. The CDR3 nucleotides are TGTGCCAGCAGTGAGCGACTTCAAGAGACCCAGTTCTTC.

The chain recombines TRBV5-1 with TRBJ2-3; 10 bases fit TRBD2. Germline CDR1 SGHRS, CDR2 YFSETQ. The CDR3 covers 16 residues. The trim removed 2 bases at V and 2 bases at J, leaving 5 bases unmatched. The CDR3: CASSLAGGLITDTQYF. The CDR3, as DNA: TGCGCCAGCAGCTTAGCGGGAGGGCTGATCACAGATACGCAGTATTTT.

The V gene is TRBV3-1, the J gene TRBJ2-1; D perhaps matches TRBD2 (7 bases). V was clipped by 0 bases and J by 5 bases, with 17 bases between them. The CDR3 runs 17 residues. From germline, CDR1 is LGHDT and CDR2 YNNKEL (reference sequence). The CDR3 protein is CASSQEGGRSGNNEQFF. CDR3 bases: TGTGCCAGCAGCCAAGAAGGGGGAAGAAGCGGGAACAATGAGCAGTTCTTC.

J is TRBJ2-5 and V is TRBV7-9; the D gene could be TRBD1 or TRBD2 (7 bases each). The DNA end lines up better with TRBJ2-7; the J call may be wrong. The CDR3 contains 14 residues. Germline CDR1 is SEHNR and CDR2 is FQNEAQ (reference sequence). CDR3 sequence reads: CASSTQGEGYEQYF. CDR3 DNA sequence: TGTGCCAGCAGCACCCAGGGGGAGGGATACGAGCAGTACTTC.

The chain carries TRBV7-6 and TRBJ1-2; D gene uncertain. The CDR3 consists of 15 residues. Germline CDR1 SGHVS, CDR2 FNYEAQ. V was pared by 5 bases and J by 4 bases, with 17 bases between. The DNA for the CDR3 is TGTGCCAGCAGCGAGGACTCCTTTCTTACCTATGGCTACACCTTC. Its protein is CASSEDSFLTYGYTF.

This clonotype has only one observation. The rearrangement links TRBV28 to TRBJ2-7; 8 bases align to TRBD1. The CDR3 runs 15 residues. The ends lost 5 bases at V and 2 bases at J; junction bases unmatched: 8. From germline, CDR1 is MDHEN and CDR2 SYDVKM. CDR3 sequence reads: CASSSSRQGTYEQYF. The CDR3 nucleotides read TGTGCCAGCAGTAGCTCCCGACAGGGGACCTACGAGCAGTACTTC.

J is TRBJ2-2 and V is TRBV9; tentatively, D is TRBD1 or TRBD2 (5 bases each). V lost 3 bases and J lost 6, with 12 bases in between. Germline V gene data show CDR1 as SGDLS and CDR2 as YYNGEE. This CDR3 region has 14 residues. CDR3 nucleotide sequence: TGTGCCAGCAGCGGATATACGGGGCCCGGGGAGCTGTTTTTT. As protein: CASSGYTGPGELFF.

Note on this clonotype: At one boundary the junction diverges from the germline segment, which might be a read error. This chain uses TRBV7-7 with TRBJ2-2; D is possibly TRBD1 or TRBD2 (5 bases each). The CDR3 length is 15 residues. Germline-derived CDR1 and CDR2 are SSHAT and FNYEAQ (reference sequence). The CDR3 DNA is TGTGCTAGCAGACCCGGTGGGGGGAACACCGGGGAGCTGTTTTTT. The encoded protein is CASRPGGGNTGELFF.

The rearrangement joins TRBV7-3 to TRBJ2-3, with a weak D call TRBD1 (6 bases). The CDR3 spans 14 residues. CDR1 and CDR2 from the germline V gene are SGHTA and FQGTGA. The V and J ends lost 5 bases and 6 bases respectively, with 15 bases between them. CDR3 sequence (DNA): TGTGCCAGCAGCCCTGACAGGTCCCAGGATACGCAGTATTTT. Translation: CASSPDRSQDTQYF.

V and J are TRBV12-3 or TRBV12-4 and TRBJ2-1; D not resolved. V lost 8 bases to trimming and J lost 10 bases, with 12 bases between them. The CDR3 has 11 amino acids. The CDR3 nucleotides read TGTGCCAGCCTTACGTCGGTGGAGCAGTTCTTC. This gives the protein CASLTSVEQFF.

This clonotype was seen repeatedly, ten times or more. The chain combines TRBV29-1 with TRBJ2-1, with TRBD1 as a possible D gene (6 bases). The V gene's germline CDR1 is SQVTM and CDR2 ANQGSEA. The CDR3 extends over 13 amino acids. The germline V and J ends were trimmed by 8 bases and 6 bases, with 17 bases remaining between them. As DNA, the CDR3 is TGCAGCTCCCGGGGACACGGGTTCAATGAGCAGTTCTTC. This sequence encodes CSSRGHGFNEQFF.

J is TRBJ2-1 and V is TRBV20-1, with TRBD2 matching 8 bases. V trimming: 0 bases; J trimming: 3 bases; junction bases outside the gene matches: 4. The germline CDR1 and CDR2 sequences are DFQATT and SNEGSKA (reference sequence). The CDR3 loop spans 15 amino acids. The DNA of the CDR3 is TGCAGTGCTAGAGATTGGCTAGCGGGCTACAATGAGCAGTTCTTC. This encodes CSARDWLAGYNEQFF.